The 18 T cell receptor beta chains reported below all come from one sample, sequenced in a study of Graves' ophthalmopathy and Graves' hyperthyroidism. RNA transcripts provided the template for amplifying TCR beta CDR3 regions. A first-round RT-PCR used HTBI primers, followed by a second-round multiplex PCR. TCRdb reprocessed the multiplex PCR reads via MiXCR and lists one record per CDR3 protein. The sample contains almost 750,000 distinct CDR3 sequences, roughly 40% of which appear only once. Sequencing used peripheral blood. These TCRs come from an adult man with Graves' ophthalmopathy.

This CDR3 reads CSAKQQENLKDEQYF. The CDR3, as DNA: TGCAGTGCTAAACAACAGGAGAACCTTAAGGACGAGCAGTACTTC. This chain joins TRBV20-1 and TRBJ2-7, with D possibly TRBD1 on 5 matching bases. Trimming removed 4 bases at V and 5 bases at J, with 21 bases between. Germline V gene data show CDR1 as DFQATT and CDR2 as SNEGSKA (reference sequence). This CDR3 comprises 15 residues.

The sample holds many counts of this clonotype. The chain uses TRBV7-9 and TRBJ1-2; weak D call: TRBD1 (6 bases). V shed 5 bases and J shed 3 bases, with 13 bases lying between them. Germline assignment: CDR1 SEHNR and CDR2 FQNEAQ (reference sequence). This CDR3 is 14 amino acids long. Written as DNA, the CDR3 is TGTGCCAGCAGCCACGCGGGGGGCTACTATGGCTACACCTTC. This gives the protein CASSHAGGYYGYTF.

In this sample, this clonotype turned up a few times. The CDR3 loop reads CASSVVGGVYGYTF. The CDR3 region has the DNA TGTGCCAGCAGCGTAGTGGGGGGGGTCTATGGCTACACCTTC. The gene calls are TRBV9 and TRBJ1-2; the D gene is possibly TRBD1 (5 bases). V lost 0 bases to trimming and J lost 4 bases, with 10 bases between them. The V gene's germline CDR1 is SGDLS and CDR2 YYNGEE. The CDR3 extends over 14 amino acids.

The rearrangement uses TRBV12-3 or TRBV12-4 and TRBJ2-5; 8 nucleotides match TRBD1. V lost 6 bases and J lost 1; bases outside the gene matches: 10. The CDR3 consists of 16 residues. The CDR3 is CASSAGTGYAQETQYF. DNA for the CDR3: TGTGCCAGCAGCGCCGGGACAGGCTACGCCCAAGAGACCCAGTACTTC.

This clonotype occurred many times. This chain uses TRBV29-1 with TRBJ2-5; D remains ambiguous. CDR1 is SQVTM and CDR2 is ANQGSEA in the germline V gene. This CDR3 has 11 residues. The ends were cut back, 4 bases at V and 5 bases at J, with 8 bases in the middle. CDR3 region: CSVGLGETQYF. Written as DNA, the CDR3 is TGCAGCGTTGGCCTTGGTGAGACCCAGTACTTC.

This clonotype has a handful of counts. V is TRBV2 and J is TRBJ2-2; D not resolved. Trimming took off 4 bases at V and 0 bases at J, with 9 bases between the two ends. The CDR3 sequence is 15 residues long. CDR1 SNHLY and CDR2 FYNNEI come from the germline V gene. As DNA, the CDR3 is TGTGCCAGCAGTGTTCTGGGTACGAACACCGGGGAGCTGTTTTTT. Its protein is CASSVLGTNTGELFF. The variable domain in full, with the rest retrieved from reference TRBV2 and TRBJ2-2, is EPEVTQTPSHQVTQMGQEVILRCVPISNHLYFYWYRQILGQKVEFLVSFYNNEISEKSEIFDDQFSVERPDGSNFTLKIRSTKLEDSAMYFCASSVLGTNTGELFFGEGSRLTVL.

This clonotype appeared a few times. This chain connects TRBV24-1 to TRBJ1-5; the match to TRBD1 covers 11 bases. Germline V CDR1 and CDR2: KGHDR, SFDVKD. The CDR3 extends over 18 amino acids. Losses at the gene ends were 4 bases for V and 2 bases for J; bases not matched to a gene: 9. CDR3 loop: CATSDPRTGGTGNQPQHF. The CDR3 DNA is TGTGCCACCAGTGACCCACGGACAGGGGGCACGGGCAATCAGCCCCAGCATTTT.

This clonotype has ten or more counts. This chain links TRBV7-9 with TRBJ1-1; D perhaps matches TRBD1 (6 bases). Trimming took off 6 bases at V and 5 bases at J, with 16 bases between the two ends. CDR3 length: 14 amino acids. In germline, CDR1 is SEHNR, CDR2 FQNEAQ (reference sequence). The CDR3 nucleotides are TGTGCCAGCAGGTGGGGGGGCGCGGAGACTGAAGCTTTCTTT. The encoded protein is CASRWGGAETEAFF.

Notes on this clonotype: A much larger clone differs from this one at a single base, so this may be a read error. The rearrangement uses TRBV9 and TRBJ1-1, with 7 bases lining up with TRBD1. Germline V gene sequence: CDR1 SGDLS, CDR2 YYNGEE. The length of the CDR3 is 15 residues. The CDR3 sequence is CASRVGGRPNTEAFF. DNA of the CDR3: TGTGCCAGCAGGGTAGGGGGCAGGCCGAACACTGAAGCTTTCTTT.

This clonotype was picked up many times. The chain employs TRBV10-3 and TRBJ2-7, with D possibly TRBD1 on 6 matching bases. V lost 6 bases and J lost 0, with 18 bases in between. This CDR3 is 16 amino acids long. CDR1 ENHRY and CDR2 SYGVKD come from the germline V gene. The CDR3 sequence: CAISKQGPGRSYEQYF. CDR3 nucleotides: TGTGCCATCAGCAAACAGGGCCCCGGACGCTCCTACGAGCAGTACTTC.

The chain links TRBV14 to TRBJ2-2; D might be TRBD2 (6 bases). Germline loops: CDR1 SGHDN, CDR2 FVKESK. The CDR3 is made up of 16 amino acids. Between the trimmed V and J ends, which lost 8 bases and 3 bases, there was a span of 19 bases. This CDR3 is CASGPMGGVDTGELFF. DNA of the CDR3: TGTGCCAGCGGCCCGATGGGCGGGGTTGACACCGGGGAGCTGTTTTTT.

The chain recombines TRBV14 with TRBJ2-2, with no clear D. The CDR3 is made up of 16 amino acids. Germline-derived CDR1 and CDR2 are SGHDN and FVKESK. V shed 0 bases and J shed 4 bases, with 12 bases lying between them. This CDR3 is CASSQDRSSVTGELFF. In DNA, the CDR3 is TGTGCCAGCAGCCAAGACAGGTCATCGGTCACCGGGGAGCTGTTTTTT.

This clonotype has only a few counts. The chain has TRBV14 and TRBJ1-4, with a possible D match to TRBD1 (5 bases). Per germline, CDR1 SGHDN and CDR2 FVKESK. The CDR3 is 15 residues long. With 1 base removed from V and 5 bases from J, the gap between germline ends came to 11 bases. The CDR3 coding sequence is TGTGCCAGCAGCCAAGGGGGCAGACGGAATGAAAAACTGTTTTTT. The encoded protein is CASSQGGRRNEKLFF.

This clonotype came up a few times. The chain recombines TRBV14 with TRBJ2-7; TRBD1 is a possible D gene (5 bases). Germline-derived CDR1 and CDR2 are SGHDN and FVKESK. Trimming took 0 bases from V and 3 from J, leaving 9 bases between them. The CDR3 has 14 amino acids. The CDR3 DNA reads TGTGCCAGCAGCCAAGAAGGGGTTCTCTACGAGCAGTACTTC. Protein sequence: CASSQEGVLYEQYF. Drawing the rest from reference TRBV14 and TRBJ2-7, the complete variable domain is EAGVTQFPSHSVIEKGQTVTLRCDPISGHDNLYWYRRVMGKEIKFLLHFVKESKQDESGMPNNRFLAERTGGTYSTLKVQPAELEDSGVYFCASSQEGVLYEQYFGPGTRLTVT.

The chain has TRBV15 and TRBJ2-5; no definite D call. Germline V lookup: CDR1 LNHNV, CDR2 YYDKDF (reference sequence). The V gene lost 0 bases and the J gene lost 13 bases, with 12 bases spanning the gap. The CDR3 sequence is 12 residues long. CDR3 residues: CATSREGSRLYF. The CDR3, as DNA: TGTGCCACCAGCAGAGAGGGCAGCCGGCTGTACTTC.

This clonotype has ten or more counts. The J gene is TRBJ1-1, the V gene TRBV11-2; D is undetermined. The germline gives CDR1 SGHAT, CDR2 FQNNGV. The ends were cut back, 5 bases at V and 3 bases at J, with 13 bases in the middle. The CDR3 extends over 14 amino acids. CDR3 DNA: TGTGCCAGCAGCCCCATAGGAGGATACACTGAAGCTTTCTTT. Translated: CASSPIGGYTEAFF.

This clonotype has at least ten counts. The chain recombines TRBV7-2 with TRBJ2-5, with D perhaps TRBD2 (6 bases). Trimming shortened V by 3 bases and J by 5 bases, and 16 bases separated the two germline ends. This CDR3 has 15 residues. CDR1 SGHTA and CDR2 FQGNSA come from the germline V gene. CDR3 nucleotides: TGTGCCAGCAGCTTGGGGGGAGAGCTAAGCGAGACCCAGTACTTC. This sequence encodes CASSLGGELSETQYF.

This clonotype was observed once. The junction differs from germline at one of its ends, possibly a read error. The chain couples TRBV29-1 to TRBJ2-5; D is undetermined. Germline assignment: CDR1 SQVTM and CDR2 ANQGSEA. This CDR3 spans 13 amino acids. The CDR3 here is CSVWASPQETQYF. As DNA, the CDR3 is TGCAGCGTTTGGGCCAGCCCACAAGAGACTCAGTACTTC.